The source of this TCR beta chain is a study of cytomegalovirus exposure and HLA in healthy donors. Study-wide background: Approximately 85 million unique TCRs from HLA-typed donors were held in an early data release.

With respect to this clone: Its antigen is currently unknown.

With 5 bases removed from V and 2 bases from J, the gap between germline ends came to 15 bases. The length of the CDR3 is 15 residues. Germline CDR1 is MGHDK and CDR2 is SYGVNS. 60 Vbeta and 13 Jbeta primers were used in PCR. The table came from immunoSEQ multiplex PCR; TCRdb's copy has only in-frame clones and leaves some out. This sample has about 130,000 clones, with approximately 85% found just once. Study findings and constraints: As a later analysis revealed, most CMV-associated TCR beta chains appeared HLA-restricted.

The receptor comes from a boy under 18 in good health and CMV-seronegative. This chain links TRBV25-1 with TRBJ1-1; a weak D match, TRBD1 (6 bases). The sequenced sample consisted of PBMCs. CDR3 sequence: CASSTWTVPNTEAFF. In nucleotides, the CDR3 is TGTGCCAGCAGTACCTGGACAGTCCCAAACACTGAAGCTTTCTTT.